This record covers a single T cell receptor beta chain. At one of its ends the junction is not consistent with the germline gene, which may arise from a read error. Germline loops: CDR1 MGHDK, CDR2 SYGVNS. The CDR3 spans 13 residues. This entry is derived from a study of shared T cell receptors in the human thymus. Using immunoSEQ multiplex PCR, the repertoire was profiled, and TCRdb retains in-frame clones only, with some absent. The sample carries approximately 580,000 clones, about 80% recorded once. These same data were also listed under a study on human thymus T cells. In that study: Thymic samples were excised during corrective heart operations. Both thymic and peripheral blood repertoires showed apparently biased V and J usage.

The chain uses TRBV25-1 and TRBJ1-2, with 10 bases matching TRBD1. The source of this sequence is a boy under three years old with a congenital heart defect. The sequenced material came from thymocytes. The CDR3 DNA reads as TGTGCCAGCAGTGCTATTGGGACAGGGGTGGAAGCCTTC. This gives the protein CASSAIGTGVEAF.